The 9 T cell receptor beta chains listed next were all sequenced from one sample in a study of metastatic and nonmetastatic thyroid tumors. Patients underwent thyroid surgery, and none had received any treatment before it. TCRdb reanalyzed the PCR reads with MiXCR. The sample lists roughly 30,000 clones; 25% to 30% were seen once. The sequencing input was blood. Receptor source: a female donor with papillary thyroid cancer or a benign thyroid nodule (not recorded which). Some clones in this sample may be carry-over from other donors' samples.

This clone was seen more than once but under ten times. V usage is TRBV19 and J usage is TRBJ1-6; D is ambiguous. V shed 3 bases and J shed 7 bases, with 10 bases lying between them. Looked up from germline, CDR1 is LNHDA and CDR2 is SQIVND (reference sequence). There are 14 residues in the CDR3. The CDR3 nucleotides are TGTGCCAGTAGTATCCGCTCCTTGAATTCACCCCTCCACTTT. It encodes CASSIRSLNSPLHF.

This clone was counted a few times. This sequence joins TRBV6-1 and TRBJ1-6, with 7 nucleotides matching TRBD1. This CDR3 contains 14 residues. Germline lookup yields CDR1 MNHNS and CDR2 SASEGT. Trimming cost V 7 bases and J 5 bases; bases outside gene matches: 5. The CDR3 loop is CASTGTADNSPLHF. The CDR3 coding sequence is TGTGCCAGCACAGGGACAGCTGATAATTCACCCCTCCACTTT.

This clone was seen a few times. At one end, the junction sequence differs from germline, possibly due to a read error. The chain uses TRBV6-1 and TRBJ1-2; a possible D gene is TRBD1 (5 bases). CDR3 length equals 16 residues. Per germline, CDR1 MNHNS and CDR2 SASEGT. CDR3 sequence: CASSPLGTSGLSGHTF. The DNA of the CDR3 is TGTGCCAGCAGCCCACTCGGGACCTCGGGACTCTCTGGCCACACCTTC.

The chain combines TRBV4-1 with TRBJ1-5, with D unclear. CDR1 is MGHRA and CDR2 is YSYEKL in the germline V gene. The length of the CDR3 is 15 residues. V was shortened by 4 bases and J by 1 base, with 11 bases between the two germline ends. The CDR3 DNA is TGCGCCAGCAGCCGGACGGGCACCAGCAATCAGCCCCAGCATTTT. The encoded protein is CASSRTGTSNQPQHF.

V is TRBV30 and J is TRBJ2-7; D may be TRBD2 (6 bases). V was shortened by 1 base and J by 4 bases, with 14 bases between the two germline ends. Germline V gives CDR1 GTSNPN, CDR2 SVGIG (reference sequence). CDR3 length equals 14 residues. The CDR3 is CAWSGSGRWYEQYF. CDR3 bases: TGTGCCTGGAGTGGATCAGGGAGGTGGTACGAGCAGTACTTC.

The J gene is TRBJ1-2, the V gene TRBV4-2; possibly TRBD1 for D (6 bases). Trimming pared 1 base from V and 4 bases from J, leaving 10 bases between. The CDR3 totals 14 residues. CDR1 and CDR2 from the germline V gene are LGHNA and YNFKEQ. The CDR3 sequence is CASSQALTGYGYTF. As DNA, the CDR3 is TGTGCCAGCAGCCAAGCCCTGACAGGCTATGGCTACACCTTC.

The table lists this clone with a few counts. This rearrangement joins TRBV6-1 to TRBJ1-2, with D tentatively TRBD1 (5 bases). The germline gives CDR1 MNHNS, CDR2 SASEGT. V shed 2 bases and J shed 14 bases, with 18 bases lying between them. The CDR3 totals 13 residues. This chain's CDR3 is CASSELAGTSRTF. Written as DNA, the CDR3 is TGTGCCAGCAGTGAATTGGCAGGGACCTCTAGGACCTTC.

This clone has a count of ten or more. This may arise from a read error, as a much more abundant clone is one base away. The chain combines TRBV12-3 or TRBV12-4 with TRBJ1-2, with a tentative D call TRBD1 (6 bases). V dropped 7 bases and J dropped 4 bases, with 19 bases sitting between them. The CDR3 totals 15 residues. For the CDR3, the DNA is TGTGCCAGCAACCCCTCGGGACACCTAAGCTATGGCTACACCTTC. Its protein product is CASNPSGHLSYGYTF.

CDR3 nucleotides: TGCAGTGCTAGCGGGAGGGCCGCTACGCAGTATTTT. Translated, it gives CSASGRAATQYF. The chain employs TRBV20-1 and TRBJ2-3; 8 bases match TRBD2. CDR1 and CDR2 (germline): DFQATT, SNEGSKA (reference sequence). J was trimmed by 8 bases and V by 3 bases; bases with no gene match: 4. The CDR3 totals 12 residues.